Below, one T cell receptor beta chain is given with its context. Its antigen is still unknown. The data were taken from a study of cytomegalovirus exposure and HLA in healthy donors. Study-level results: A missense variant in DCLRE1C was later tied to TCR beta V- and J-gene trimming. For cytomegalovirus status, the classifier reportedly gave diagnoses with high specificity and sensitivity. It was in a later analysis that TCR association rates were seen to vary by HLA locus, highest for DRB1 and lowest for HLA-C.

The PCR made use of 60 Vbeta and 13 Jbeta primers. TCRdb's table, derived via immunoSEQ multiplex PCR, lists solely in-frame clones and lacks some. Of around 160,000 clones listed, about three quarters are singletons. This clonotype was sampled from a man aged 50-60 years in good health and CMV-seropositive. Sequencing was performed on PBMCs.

The CDR3 DNA reads as TGTGCCATCAAATCGGACAGGGTGTGGACTGAAGCTTTCTTT. Its protein is CAIKSDRVWTEAFF. This chain joins TRBV10-3 and TRBJ1-1; TRBD1 aligns across 8 bases. The V gene end was trimmed by 7 bases and the J gene end by 5 bases; junction bases not matched to a gene: 9. Germline-derived CDR1 and CDR2 are ENHRY and SYGVKD. This CDR3 is 14 amino acids long.